This T cell receptor (beta chain) was retrieved from a study of cytomegalovirus exposure and HLA in healthy donors. Amplification used 60 Vbeta primers and 13 Jbeta primers. The repertoire was sequenced with immunoSEQ multiplex PCR; TCRdb's copy has only in-frame clones and lacks some. The sample yields about 120,000 clones, around 68% seen once. With respect to this clone: Its antigen is not identified.

Study findings and constraints: As was reported, the classifier diagnosed cytomegalovirus status with high specificity and sensitivity. Earlier analysis yielded a pattern in which most TCR beta V segments were productive about 87% or about 30% of the time. HLA-A and HLA-B allele assignments for most subjects were reportedly predicted accurately using TCR beta sequences. An analysis that came later showed most CMV-associated TCR beta chains appearing HLA-restricted.

The receptor was derived from a woman aged 45-65 years in good health and CMV-seropositive. Sequences were obtained from PBMCs.

The CDR3 spells CASSARQGIPDTQYF. Here the CDR3 DNA reads TGTGCCAGCAGCGCCCGACAGGGGATCCCAGATACGCAGTATTTT. The chain has TRBV9 and TRBJ2-3; TRBD1 agrees at 8 bases. Trimming at V came to 3 bases and at J to 4 bases, leaving 7 bases not matched to a gene. This CDR3 contains 15 residues. Germline V CDR1 and CDR2: SGDLS, YYNGEE.